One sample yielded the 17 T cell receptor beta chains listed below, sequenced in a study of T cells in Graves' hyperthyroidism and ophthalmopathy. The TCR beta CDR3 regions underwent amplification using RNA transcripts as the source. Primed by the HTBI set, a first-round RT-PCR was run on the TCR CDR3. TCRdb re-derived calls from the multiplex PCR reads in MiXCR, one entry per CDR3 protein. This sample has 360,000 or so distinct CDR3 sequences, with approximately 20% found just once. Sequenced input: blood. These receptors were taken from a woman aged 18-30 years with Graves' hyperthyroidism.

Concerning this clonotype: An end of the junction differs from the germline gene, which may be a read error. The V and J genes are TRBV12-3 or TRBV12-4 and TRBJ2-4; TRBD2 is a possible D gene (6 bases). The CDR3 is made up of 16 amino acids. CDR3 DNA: TGTGCCAGCAGTTTTAGGTCTATACTAGCCAAAAACATTAAGTACTTC. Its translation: CASSFRSILAKNIKYF.

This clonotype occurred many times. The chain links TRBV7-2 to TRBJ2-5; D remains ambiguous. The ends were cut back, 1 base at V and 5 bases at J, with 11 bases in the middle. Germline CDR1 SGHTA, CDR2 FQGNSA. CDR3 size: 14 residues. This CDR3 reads CASSLERYSETQYF. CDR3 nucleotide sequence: TGTGCCAGCAGCTTAGAGAGGTATTCCGAGACCCAGTACTTC.

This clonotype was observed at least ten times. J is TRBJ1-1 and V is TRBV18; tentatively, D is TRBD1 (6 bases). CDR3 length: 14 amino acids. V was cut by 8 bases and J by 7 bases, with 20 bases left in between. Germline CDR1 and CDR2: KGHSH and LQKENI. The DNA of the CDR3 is TGTGCCAGCCGATCGACGGGGGCCGGGGGTGAAGCTTTCTTT. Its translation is CASRSTGAGGEAFF.

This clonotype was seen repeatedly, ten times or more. The CDR3 nucleotides are TGTGCCAGCAGCGGATCTTGGGGGACCCTAGCCAAAAACATTCAGTACTTC. This encodes CASSGSWGTLAKNIQYF. This rearrangement joins TRBV2 to TRBJ2-4; D possibly matches TRBD1 or TRBD2 (5 bases each). Germline CDR1 SNHLY, CDR2 FYNNEI. CDR3 length: 17 residues. The V end lost 6 bases, the J end lost 0 bases, and 18 bases lay between the germline ends.

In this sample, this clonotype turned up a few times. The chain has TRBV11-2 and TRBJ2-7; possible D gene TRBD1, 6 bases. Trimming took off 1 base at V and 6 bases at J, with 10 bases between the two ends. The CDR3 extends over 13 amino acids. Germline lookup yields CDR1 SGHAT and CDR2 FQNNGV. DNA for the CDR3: TGTGCCAGCAGCTTAGTTTCCAGGGGCGAGCAGTACTTC. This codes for CASSLVSRGEQYF.

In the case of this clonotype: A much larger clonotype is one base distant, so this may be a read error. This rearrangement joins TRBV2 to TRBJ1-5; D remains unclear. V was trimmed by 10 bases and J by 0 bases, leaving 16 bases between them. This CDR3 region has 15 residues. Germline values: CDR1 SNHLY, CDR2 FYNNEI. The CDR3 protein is CANRPSVNSNQPQHF. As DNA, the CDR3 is TGTGCCAACAGACCGTCCGTCAATAGCAATCAGCCCCAGCATTTT.

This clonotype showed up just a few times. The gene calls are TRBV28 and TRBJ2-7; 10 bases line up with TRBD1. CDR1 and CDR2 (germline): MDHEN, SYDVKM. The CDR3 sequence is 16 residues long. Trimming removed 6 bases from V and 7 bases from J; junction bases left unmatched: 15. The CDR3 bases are TGTGCCAGCAGCATAACCGGGACAGGGGACCGGGGGGAGCAGTACTTC. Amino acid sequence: CASSITGTGDRGEQYF.

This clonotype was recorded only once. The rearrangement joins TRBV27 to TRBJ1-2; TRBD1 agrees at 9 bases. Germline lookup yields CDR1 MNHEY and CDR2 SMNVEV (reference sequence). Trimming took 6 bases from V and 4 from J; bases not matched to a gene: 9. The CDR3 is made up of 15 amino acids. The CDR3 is CASSLVGTGIYGYTF. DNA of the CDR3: TGTGCCAGCAGCCTAGTAGGGACAGGGATCTATGGCTACACCTTC.

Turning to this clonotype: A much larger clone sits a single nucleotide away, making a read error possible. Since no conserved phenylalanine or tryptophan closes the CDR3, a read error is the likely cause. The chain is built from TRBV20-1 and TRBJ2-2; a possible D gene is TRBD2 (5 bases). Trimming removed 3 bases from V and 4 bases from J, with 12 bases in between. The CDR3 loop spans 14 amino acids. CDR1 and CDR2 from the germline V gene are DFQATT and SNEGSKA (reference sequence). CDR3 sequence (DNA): TGCAGTGCTAGTCGGCTAGCTCTCACCGGGGAGCTGTTTGTT. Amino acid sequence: CSASRLALTGELFV.

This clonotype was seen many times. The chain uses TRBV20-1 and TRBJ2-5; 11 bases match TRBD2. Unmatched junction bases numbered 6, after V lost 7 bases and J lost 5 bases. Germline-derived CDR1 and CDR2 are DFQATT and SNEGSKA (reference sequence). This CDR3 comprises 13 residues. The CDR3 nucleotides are TGCAGTGGGGTAGCGGGGGGGCAGGAGACCCAGTACTTC. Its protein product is CSGVAGGQETQYF.

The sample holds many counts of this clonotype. The CDR3 DNA reads as TGTGCCAGCAGTTGGGAGGGGCGGAACTATGGCTACACCTTC. Translating it yields CASSWEGRNYGYTF. The chain joins TRBV6-5 to TRBJ1-2, with D possibly TRBD1 on 5 matching bases. V was cut by 4 bases and J by 2 bases, with 11 bases left in between. This CDR3 region has 14 residues. Germline CDR1 MNHEY, CDR2 SVGAGI.

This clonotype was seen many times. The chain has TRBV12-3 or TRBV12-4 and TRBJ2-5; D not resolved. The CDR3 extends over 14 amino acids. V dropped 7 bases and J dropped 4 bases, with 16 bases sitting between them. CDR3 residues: CASTEESVRETQYF. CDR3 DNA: TGTGCCAGCACCGAGGAGAGCGTGAGAGAGACCCAGTACTTC.

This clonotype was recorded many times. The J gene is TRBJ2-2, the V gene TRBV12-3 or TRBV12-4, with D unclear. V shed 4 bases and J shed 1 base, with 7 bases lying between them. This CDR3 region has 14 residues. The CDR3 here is CASSSPVNTGELFF. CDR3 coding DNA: TGTGCCAGCAGTTCTCCGGTGAACACCGGGGAGCTGTTTTTT.

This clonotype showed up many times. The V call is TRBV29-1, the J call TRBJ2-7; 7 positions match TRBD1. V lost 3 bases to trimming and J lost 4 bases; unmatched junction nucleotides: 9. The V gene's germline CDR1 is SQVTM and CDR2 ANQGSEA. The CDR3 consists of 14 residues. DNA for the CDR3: TGCAGCGTTGATGCTTCAGGGGGTCAGTACGAGCAGTACTTC. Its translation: CSVDASGGQYEQYF.

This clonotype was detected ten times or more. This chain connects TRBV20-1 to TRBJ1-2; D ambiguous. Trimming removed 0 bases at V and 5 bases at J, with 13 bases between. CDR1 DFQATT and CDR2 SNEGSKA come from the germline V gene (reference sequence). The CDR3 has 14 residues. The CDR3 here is CSARDLNRTYGYTF. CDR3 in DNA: TGCAGTGCTAGAGATCTGAACCGAACTTATGGCTACACCTTC.

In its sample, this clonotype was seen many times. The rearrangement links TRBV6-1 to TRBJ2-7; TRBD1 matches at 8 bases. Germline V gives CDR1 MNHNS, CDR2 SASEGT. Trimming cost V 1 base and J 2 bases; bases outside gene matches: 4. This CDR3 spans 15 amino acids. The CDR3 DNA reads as TGTGCCAGCAGTGAAGGTTGGACAGGGACCTACGAGCAGTACTTC. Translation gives CASSEGWTGTYEQYF.

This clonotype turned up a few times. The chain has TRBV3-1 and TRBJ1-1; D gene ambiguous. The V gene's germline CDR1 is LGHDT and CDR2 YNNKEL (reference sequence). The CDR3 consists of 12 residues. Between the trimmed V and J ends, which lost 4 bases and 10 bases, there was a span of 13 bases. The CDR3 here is CASSPGRLGAFF. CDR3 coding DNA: TGTGCCAGCAGCCCTGGGAGACTAGGAGCTTTCTTT.